The 22 T cell receptor beta chains below come from one sample, sequenced in a study of response to subunit inactivated influenza vaccine. Using its own MiXCR run on the RT-PCR reads, TCRdb lists one record per CDR3 protein. Of about 570,000 distinct CDR3 sequences listed, approximately 10% were seen once; the top ten hold 11%. These records were also assigned to another study, of T cells expressing NK-cell markers. From that paper: Synthesis of TCR beta cDNA relied on 5'RACE template switching carrying UMIs.

The specimen comprised PBMCs from blood, sampled on the day of vaccination. The receptors stem from a man aged 50-60 years who received an inactivated influenza vaccine.

V and J are TRBV30 and TRBJ2-7; D could derive from TRBD1 or TRBD2 (6 bases each). This CDR3 spans 14 amino acids. The germline V gene has CDR1 GTSNPN and CDR2 SVGIG (reference sequence). Deletions cut 0 bases from V and 2 bases from J, with 11 bases between. The CDR3 coding sequence is TGTGCCTGGAGTGTAGGGGGGTCTGCCTACGAGCAGTACTTC. Translation gives CAWSVGGSAYEQYF.

This clonotype was detected a few times. The V and J genes are TRBV7-2 and TRBJ2-7; no firm D call. V gave up 8 bases and J gave up 1 base, with 15 bases separating them. The V gene's germline CDR1 is SGHTA and CDR2 FQGNSA. The CDR3 extends over 14 amino acids. The CDR3 region is CASGLAASSYEQYF. DNA for the CDR3: TGTGCCAGCGGGTTGGCGGCATCGTCCTACGAGCAGTACTTC.

This clonotype has just a few counts. The rearrangement uses TRBV28 and TRBJ2-1, with 7 nucleotides matching TRBD1. Trimming took 10 bases from V and 2 from J; bases not matched to a gene: 14. From germline, CDR1 is MDHEN and CDR2 SYDVKM. The CDR3 consists of 16 residues. CDR3 DNA: TGTGCCACCGGAAGGCCGGGACAGCCCACCTACAATGAGCAGTTCTTC. It encodes CATGRPGQPTYNEQFF.

The V and J genes are TRBV4-2 and TRBJ1-1; D ambiguous. Per germline, CDR1 LGHNA and CDR2 YNFKEQ. The CDR3 length is 13 residues. V dropped 0 bases and J dropped 6 bases, with 8 bases sitting between them. The CDR3 region is CASSQESSAEAFF. The DNA of the CDR3 is TGTGCCAGCAGCCAAGAGTCAAGTGCTGAAGCTTTCTTT.

The gene calls are TRBV3-1 and TRBJ2-1, with D unresolved. The germline V and J ends were trimmed by 6 bases and 5 bases, with 5 bases remaining between them. Looked up from germline, CDR1 is LGHDT and CDR2 is YNNKEL (reference sequence). The CDR3 runs 11 residues. For the CDR3, the DNA is TGTGCCAGCAGGCTGAACAATGAGCAGTTCTTC. Translated, it gives CASRLNNEQFF.

This clonotype was counted between two and nine times. This chain uses TRBV28 with TRBJ2-2, with 7 bases fitting TRBD1. CDR3 size: 16 residues. Losses at the gene ends were 6 bases for V and 9 bases for J; bases not matched to a gene: 16. The germline V gene encodes CDR1 MDHEN and CDR2 SYDVKM. CDR3 in DNA: TGTGCCAGCAGAAGACTACAGGGGATAGGACACCGGGAGCTGTTTTTT. This translates into CASRRLQGIGHRELFF.

This clonotype has just a few counts. The rearrangement links TRBV5-1 to TRBJ2-4; D tentatively fits TRBD1 or TRBD2 (5 bases each). The CDR3 is 15 amino acids. In germline, CDR1 is SGHRS, CDR2 YFSETQ. Trimming took 0 bases from V and 6 from J, leaving 13 bases between them. The chain's CDR3 is CASSLDPGPGNIQYF. The CDR3 nucleotides are TGCGCCAGCAGCTTGGATCCGGGGCCGGGAAACATTCAGTACTTC.

The chain uses TRBV5-1 and TRBJ2-2, with 7 bases lining up with TRBD1. The CDR3 is 16 residues long. In germline, CDR1 is SGHRS, CDR2 YFSETQ. J gave up 1 base and V 1 base, and 4 bases lay outside the gene matches. CDR3 sequence: CASSLTGQKNTGELFF. CDR3 DNA sequence: TGCGCCAGCAGCTTGACGGGACAGAAGAACACCGGGGAGCTGTTTTTT.

This chain connects TRBV12-3 or TRBV12-4 to TRBJ1-5, with D maybe TRBD1 (5 bases). V was pared by 7 bases and J by 5 bases, with 12 bases between. The CDR3 contains 13 residues. The CDR3 DNA sequence: TGTGCCAGCACCCAACAGGACGATCAGCCCCAGCATTTT. This encodes CASTQQDDQPQHF.

Only a few counts were recorded for this clonotype. The CDR3 loop reads CASSLVEKGLNEQFF. The CDR3, as DNA: TGTGCCAGCAGCTTAGTGGAAAAGGGCCTCAATGAGCAGTTCTTC. The V call is TRBV7-2, the J call TRBJ2-1, with unresolved D. V was pared by 1 base and J by 6 bases, with 13 bases between. Germline values: CDR1 SGHTA, CDR2 FQGNSA. The CDR3 sequence is 15 residues long.

V usage is TRBV5-1 and J usage is TRBJ2-3; 11 bases line up with TRBD2. Germline CDR1 reads SGHRS; CDR2 reads YFSETQ. This CDR3 is 16 amino acids long. With V trimmed by 2 bases and J by 9 bases, 11 bases remained unmatched. This CDR3 reads CASSLGGLAGGETQYF. CDR3 DNA sequence: TGCGCCAGCAGCTTAGGCGGGCTAGCGGGGGGAGAAACGCAGTATTTT.

The CDR3 protein is CASTGPRNNQPQHF. For the CDR3, the DNA is TGTGCCAGTACGGGTCCACGGAACAATCAGCCCCAGCATTTT. The chain recombines TRBV19 with TRBJ1-5; D is uncertain. The V gene's germline CDR1 is LNHDA and CDR2 SQIVND (reference sequence). The V and J ends lost 7 bases and 3 bases respectively, with 13 bases between them. The CDR3 runs to 14 residues.

There are many counts of this clonotype. The DNA for the CDR3 is TGTGCCAGCAGCTTAGTACTAGCGGGAGTAGGGGCAGATACGCAGTATTTT. Translated, it gives CASSLVLAGVGADTQYF. The chain joins TRBV7-6 to TRBJ2-3; 11 bases map to TRBD2. The CDR3 spans 17 residues. Trimming took 1 base from V and 4 from J; bases not matched to a gene: 7. CDR1 and CDR2 (germline): SGHVS, FNYEAQ.

This clonotype has just a few counts. The chain is built from TRBV29-1 and TRBJ2-5; either TRBD1 or TRBD2 may fit D (6 bases each). The CDR3 extends over 12 amino acids. The V gene lost 4 bases and the J gene lost 4 bases, with 10 bases spanning the gap. Germline V gene sequence: CDR1 SQVTM, CDR2 ANQGSEA. CDR3 nucleotide sequence: TGCAGCGTTGCGGGGGCTGGAGAGACCCAGTACTTC. It translates to CSVAGAGETQYF.

This clonotype was recorded at least ten times. The V call is TRBV20-1, the J call TRBJ2-3, with 14 bases that match TRBD2. J gave up 6 bases and V 8 bases, and 13 bases lay outside the gene matches. The CDR3 totals 16 residues. Per germline, CDR1 DFQATT and CDR2 SNEGSKA (reference sequence). Here the CDR3 reads CSYGTPRTSGRDTQYF. The CDR3 coding sequence is TGCAGTTATGGGACTCCTAGGACTAGCGGGAGGGATACGCAGTATTTT.

Ten or more counts support this clonotype. The chain links TRBV4-3 to TRBJ2-2; D could derive from TRBD1 or TRBD2 (5 bases each). This CDR3 is 17 amino acids long. Germline V gene lookup returns CDR1 LGHNA and CDR2 YSLEER. Between the trimmed V and J ends, which lost 1 base and 1 base, there was a span of 13 bases. The CDR3 spells CASSQVGEQLNTGELFF. The CDR3 DNA reads as TGCGCCAGCAGCCAAGTGGGGGAACAGCTGAACACCGGGGAGCTGTTTTTT.

The chain combines TRBV7-2 with TRBJ2-3; D perhaps matches TRBD2 (6 bases). Germline assignment: CDR1 SGHTA and CDR2 FQGNSA. The CDR3 runs 14 residues. The V and J ends lost 6 bases and 2 bases respectively, with 12 bases between them. CDR3 region: CASRSGTYTDTQYF. The CDR3 DNA reads TGTGCCAGCAGATCTGGGACTTACACAGATACGCAGTATTTT.

The chain employs TRBV24-1 and TRBJ2-1; 7 bases line up with TRBD2. This CDR3 comprises 14 residues. V shed 2 bases, J shed 6 bases, and the junction held 3 bases outside the gene matches. Germline CDR1 is KGHDR and CDR2 is SFDVKD. CDR3 in DNA: TGTGCCACCAGTGATTGGCCTAGCGGCAATGAGCAGTTCTTC. As protein: CATSDWPSGNEQFF.

This rearrangement joins TRBV2 to TRBJ1-5; D is unresolved. The CDR3 has 15 amino acids. V gave up 4 bases and J gave up 0 bases, with 10 bases separating them. CDR1 and CDR2 from the germline V gene are SNHLY and FYNNEI. CDR3 sequence (DNA): TGTGCCAGCAGTGCTACAACCGTTAGCAATCAGCCCCAGCATTTT. It codes for CASSATTVSNQPQHF.

The rearrangement uses TRBV3-1 and TRBJ2-7, with D possibly TRBD2 on 5 matching bases. This CDR3 has 16 amino acids. V was pared by 0 bases and J by 8 bases, with 20 bases between. Germline CDR1 reads LGHDT; CDR2 reads YNNKEL (reference sequence). The CDR3 region is CASSQETSRGTPKQYF. The CDR3 coding sequence is TGTGCCAGCAGCCAAGAAACCTCTCGGGGAACCCCAAAGCAGTACTTC.

The chain combines TRBV20-1 with TRBJ2-3; D gene uncertain. CDR3 size: 16 residues. V was cut by 0 bases and J by 5 bases, with 18 bases left in between. CDR1 DFQATT and CDR2 SNEGSKA come from the germline V gene (reference sequence). The CDR3 sequence is CSAREISGPVGDTQYF. In nucleotides, the CDR3 is TGCAGTGCTAGAGAGATTAGTGGTCCAGTGGGAGATACGCAGTATTTT.

This clonotype was observed a few times. The V call is TRBV6-5, the J call TRBJ2-1; 7 bases map to TRBD1. The CDR3 length is 13 residues. The junction had 4 bases not matched to a gene; V was cut back by 2 bases and J by 9 bases. CDR1 MNHEY and CDR2 SVGAGI come from the germline V gene. The CDR3 bases are TGTGCCAGCAGTTACGGCAGGGGGACTGAGCAGTTCTTC. Protein product: CASSYGRGTEQFF.